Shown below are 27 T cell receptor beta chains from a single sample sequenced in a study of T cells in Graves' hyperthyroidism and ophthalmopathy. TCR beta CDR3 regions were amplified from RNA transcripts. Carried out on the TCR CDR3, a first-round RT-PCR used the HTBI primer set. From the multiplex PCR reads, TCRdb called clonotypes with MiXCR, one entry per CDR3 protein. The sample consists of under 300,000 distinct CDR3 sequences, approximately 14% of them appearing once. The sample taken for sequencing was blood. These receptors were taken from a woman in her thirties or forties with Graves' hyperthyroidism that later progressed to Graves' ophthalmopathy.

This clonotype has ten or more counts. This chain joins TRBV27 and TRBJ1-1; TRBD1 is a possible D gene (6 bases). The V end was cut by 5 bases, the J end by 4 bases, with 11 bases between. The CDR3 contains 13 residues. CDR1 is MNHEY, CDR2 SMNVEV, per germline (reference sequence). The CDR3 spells CASSQVGGTEAFF. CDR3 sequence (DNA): TGTGCCAGCAGTCAAGTAGGGGGCACTGAAGCTTTCTTT.

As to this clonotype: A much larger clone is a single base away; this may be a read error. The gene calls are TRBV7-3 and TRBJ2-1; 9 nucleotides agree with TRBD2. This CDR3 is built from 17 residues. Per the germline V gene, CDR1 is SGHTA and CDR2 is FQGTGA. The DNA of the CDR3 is TGTGCCAGCAGCTTAGGAGCGATAGCGGGAGCCATGAATGGGCAGTTCTTC. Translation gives CASSLGAIAGAMNGQFF.

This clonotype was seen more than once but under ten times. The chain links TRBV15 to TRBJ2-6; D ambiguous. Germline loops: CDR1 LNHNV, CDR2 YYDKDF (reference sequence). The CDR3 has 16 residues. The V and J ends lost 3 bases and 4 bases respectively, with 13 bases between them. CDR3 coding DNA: TGTGCCACCAGCAGCCCCCCTTTGGAGGGGGCCAACGTCCTGACTTTC. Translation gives CATSSPPLEGANVLTF.

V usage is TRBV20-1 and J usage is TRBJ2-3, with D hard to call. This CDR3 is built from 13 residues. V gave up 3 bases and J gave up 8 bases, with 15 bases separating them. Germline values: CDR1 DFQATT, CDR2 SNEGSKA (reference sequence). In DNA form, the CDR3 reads TGCAGTGCTAGTCGGCCCCAGGAAGCTACGCAGTATTTT. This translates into CSASRPQEATQYF.

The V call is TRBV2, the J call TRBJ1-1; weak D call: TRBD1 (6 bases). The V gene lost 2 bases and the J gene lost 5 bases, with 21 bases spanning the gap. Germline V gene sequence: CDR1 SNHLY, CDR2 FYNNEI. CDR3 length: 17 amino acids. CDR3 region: CASSEMWQGIWGTEAFF. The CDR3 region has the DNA TGTGCCAGCAGTGAAATGTGGCAGGGGATATGGGGGACTGAAGCTTTCTTT.

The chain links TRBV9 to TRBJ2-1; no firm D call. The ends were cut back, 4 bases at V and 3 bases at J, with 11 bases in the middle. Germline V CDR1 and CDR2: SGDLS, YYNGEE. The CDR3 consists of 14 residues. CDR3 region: CASSQTPSYNEQFF. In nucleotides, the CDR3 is TGTGCCAGCAGCCAAACCCCTAGCTACAATGAGCAGTTCTTC. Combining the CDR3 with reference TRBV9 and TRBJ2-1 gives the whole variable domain DSGVTQTPKHLITATGQRVTLRCSPRSGDLSVYWYQQSLDQGLQFLIQYYNGEERAKGNILERFSAQQFPDLHSELNLSSLELGDSALYFCASSQTPSYNEQFFGPGTRLTVL.

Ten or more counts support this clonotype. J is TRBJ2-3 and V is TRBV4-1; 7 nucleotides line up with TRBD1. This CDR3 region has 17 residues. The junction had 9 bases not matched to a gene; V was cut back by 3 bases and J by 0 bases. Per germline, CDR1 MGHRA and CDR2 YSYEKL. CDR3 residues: CASSHPLVRGSTDTQYF. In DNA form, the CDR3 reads TGCGCCAGCAGCCACCCCCTTGTCAGGGGGAGCACAGATACGCAGTATTTT.

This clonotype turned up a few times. In DNA form, the CDR3 reads TGCGCCAGCAGCCAAGAGCTTGGACAGGTTATCTCACCCCTCCACTTT. Its translation is CASSQELGQVISPLHF. The J gene is TRBJ1-6, the V gene TRBV4-1; 7 bases fit TRBD1. From germline, CDR1 is MGHRA and CDR2 YSYEKL. This CDR3 is 16 amino acids long. The J segment lost 10 bases and the V segment lost 0 bases, leaving 9 bases of the junction unmatched.

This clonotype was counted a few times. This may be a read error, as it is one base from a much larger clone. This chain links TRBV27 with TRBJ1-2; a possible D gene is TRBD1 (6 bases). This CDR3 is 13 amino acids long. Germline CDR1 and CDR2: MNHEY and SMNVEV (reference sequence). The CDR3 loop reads CASSPRQAYGHTF. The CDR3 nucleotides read TGTGCCAGCAGTCCAAGACAGGCCTATGGCCACACCTTC.

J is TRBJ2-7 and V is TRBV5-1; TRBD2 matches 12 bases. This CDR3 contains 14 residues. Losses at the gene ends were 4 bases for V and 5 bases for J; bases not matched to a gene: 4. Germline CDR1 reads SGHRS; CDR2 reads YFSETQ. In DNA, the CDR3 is TGCGCCAGCAGCACGACTAGCGGGAGCCACGAGCAGTACTTC. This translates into CASSTTSGSHEQYF.

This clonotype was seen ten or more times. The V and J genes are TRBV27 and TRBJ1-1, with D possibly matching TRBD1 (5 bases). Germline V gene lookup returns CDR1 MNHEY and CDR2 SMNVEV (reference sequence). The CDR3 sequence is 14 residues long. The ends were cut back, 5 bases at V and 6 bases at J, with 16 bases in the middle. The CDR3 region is CASSHNREGSEAFF. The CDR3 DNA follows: TGTGCCAGCAGTCATAATAGGGAGGGGTCTGAAGCTTTCTTT.

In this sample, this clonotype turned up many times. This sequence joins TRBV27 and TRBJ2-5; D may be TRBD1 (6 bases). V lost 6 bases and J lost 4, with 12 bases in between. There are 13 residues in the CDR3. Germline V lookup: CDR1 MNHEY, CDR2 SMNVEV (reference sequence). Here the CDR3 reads CASSATGPETQYF. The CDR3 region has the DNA TGTGCCAGCAGCGCGACAGGCCCAGAGACCCAGTACTTC.

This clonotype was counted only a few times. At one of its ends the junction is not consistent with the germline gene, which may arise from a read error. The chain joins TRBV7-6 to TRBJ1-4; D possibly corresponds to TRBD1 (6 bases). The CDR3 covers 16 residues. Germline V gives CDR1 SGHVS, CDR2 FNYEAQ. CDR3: CASSRGGRGWGEELFF. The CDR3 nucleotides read TGTGCCAGCAGCCGGGGGGGCAGGGGTTGGGGTGAAGAACTGTTTTTT.

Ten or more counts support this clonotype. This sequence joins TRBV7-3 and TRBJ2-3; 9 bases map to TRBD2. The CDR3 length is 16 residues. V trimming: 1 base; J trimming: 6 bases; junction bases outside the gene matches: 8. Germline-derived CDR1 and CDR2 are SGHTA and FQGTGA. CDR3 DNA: TGTGCCAGCAGCTTAAACGGCGGGAGGGGCGCGGATACGCAGTATTTT. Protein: CASSLNGGRGADTQYF.

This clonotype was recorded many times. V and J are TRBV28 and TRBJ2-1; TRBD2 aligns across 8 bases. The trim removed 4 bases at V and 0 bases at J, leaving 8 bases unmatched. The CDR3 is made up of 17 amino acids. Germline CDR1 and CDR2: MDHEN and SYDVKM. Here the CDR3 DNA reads TGTGCCAGCAGTTCGGGGTTAGCGGGAAGCTCCTACAATGAGCAGTTCTTC. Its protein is CASSSGLAGSSYNEQFF.

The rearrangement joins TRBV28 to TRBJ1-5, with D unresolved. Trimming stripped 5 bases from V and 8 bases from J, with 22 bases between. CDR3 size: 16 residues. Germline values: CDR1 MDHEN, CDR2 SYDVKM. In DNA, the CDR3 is TGTGCCAGCAGTCACCCGGGGAGGGCCTGGGTTGAGCCCCAGCATTTT. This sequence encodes CASSHPGRAWVEPQHF.

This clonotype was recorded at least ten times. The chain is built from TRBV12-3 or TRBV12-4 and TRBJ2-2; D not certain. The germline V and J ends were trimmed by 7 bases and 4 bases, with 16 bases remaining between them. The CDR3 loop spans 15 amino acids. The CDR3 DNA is TGTGCCAGCAACCCCCAACCGGCCTCCACCGGGGAGCTGTTTTTT. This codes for CASNPQPASTGELFF.

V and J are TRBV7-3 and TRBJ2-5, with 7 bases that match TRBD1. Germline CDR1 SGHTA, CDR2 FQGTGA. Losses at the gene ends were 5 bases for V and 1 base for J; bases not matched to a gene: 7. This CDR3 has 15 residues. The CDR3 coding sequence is TGTGCCAGCAGCGCCTTGACAGGGACCCAAGAGACCCAGTACTTC. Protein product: CASSALTGTQETQYF.

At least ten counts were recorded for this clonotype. CDR3 amino acids: CASSAWTGEDSPLHF. CDR3 DNA: TGTGCCAGCAGTGCCTGGACAGGGGAGGATTCACCCCTCCACTTT. J is TRBJ1-6 and V is TRBV25-1, with 9 bases aligning to TRBD1. V trimming: 4 bases; J trimming: 8 bases; junction bases outside the gene matches: 6. The CDR3 is 15 residues long. Germline values: CDR1 MGHDK, CDR2 SYGVNS.

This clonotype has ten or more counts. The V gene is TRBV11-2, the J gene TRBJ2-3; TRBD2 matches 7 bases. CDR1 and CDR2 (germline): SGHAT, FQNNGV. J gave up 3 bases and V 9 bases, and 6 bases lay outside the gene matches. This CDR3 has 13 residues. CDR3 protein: CASGGLVTDTQYF. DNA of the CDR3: TGTGCCAGTGGAGGACTAGTTACAGATACGCAGTATTTT.

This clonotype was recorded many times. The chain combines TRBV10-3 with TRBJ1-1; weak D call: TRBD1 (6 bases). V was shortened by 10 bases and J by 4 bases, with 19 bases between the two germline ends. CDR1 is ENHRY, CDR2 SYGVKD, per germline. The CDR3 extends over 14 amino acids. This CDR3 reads CATWGARGGTEAFF. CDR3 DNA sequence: TGTGCCACCTGGGGGGCGCGGGGGGGCACTGAAGCTTTCTTT.

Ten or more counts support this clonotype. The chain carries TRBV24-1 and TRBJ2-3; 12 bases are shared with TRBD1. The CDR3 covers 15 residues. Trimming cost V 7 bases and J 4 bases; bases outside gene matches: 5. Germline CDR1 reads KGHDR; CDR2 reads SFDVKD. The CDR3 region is CATRPGTGGADTQYF. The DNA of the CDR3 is TGTGCCACCAGGCCCGGGACAGGGGGCGCAGATACGCAGTATTTT.

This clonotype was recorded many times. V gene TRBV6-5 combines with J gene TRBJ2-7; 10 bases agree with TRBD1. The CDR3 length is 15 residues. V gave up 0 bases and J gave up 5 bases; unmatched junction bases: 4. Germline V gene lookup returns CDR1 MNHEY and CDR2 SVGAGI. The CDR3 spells CASSYSRDRGHEQYF. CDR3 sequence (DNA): TGTGCCAGCAGTTACTCCCGGGACAGGGGCCACGAGCAGTACTTC.

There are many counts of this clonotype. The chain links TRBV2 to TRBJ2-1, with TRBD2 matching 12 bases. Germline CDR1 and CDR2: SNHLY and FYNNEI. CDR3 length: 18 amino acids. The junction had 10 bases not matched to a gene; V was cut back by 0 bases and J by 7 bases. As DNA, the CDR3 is TGTGCCAGCAGTGAAGCAGGGGTTGGACTAGCGGGACCAAATGAGCAGTTCTTC. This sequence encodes CASSEAGVGLAGPNEQFF.

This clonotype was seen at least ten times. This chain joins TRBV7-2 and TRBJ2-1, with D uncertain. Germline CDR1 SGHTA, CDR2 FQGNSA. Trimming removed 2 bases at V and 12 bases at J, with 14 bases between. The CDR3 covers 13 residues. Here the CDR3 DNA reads TGTGCCAGCAGCTTAAGCAGTCAGTTCGGGCAGTTCTTC. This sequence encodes CASSLSSQFGQFF.

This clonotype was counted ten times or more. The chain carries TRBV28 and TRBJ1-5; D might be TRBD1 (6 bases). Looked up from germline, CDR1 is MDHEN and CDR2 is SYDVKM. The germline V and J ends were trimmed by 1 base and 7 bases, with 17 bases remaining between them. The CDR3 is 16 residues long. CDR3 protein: CASSLSPAGGSQPQHF. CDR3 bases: TGTGCCAGCAGTTTATCCCCCGCGGGGGGCAGCCAGCCCCAGCATTTT.

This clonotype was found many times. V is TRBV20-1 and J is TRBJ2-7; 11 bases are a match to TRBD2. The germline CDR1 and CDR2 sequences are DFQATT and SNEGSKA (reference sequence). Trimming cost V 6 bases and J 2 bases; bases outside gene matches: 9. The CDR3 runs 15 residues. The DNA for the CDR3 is TGCAGTGCCGCGGGACTAGCGGTCCTGACCTACGAGCAGTACTTC. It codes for CSAAGLAVLTYEQYF.